This TCR beta chain is from a study of T cells after yellow fever vaccination. Each CDR3 protein gets one entry after TCRdb re-called the 5' RACE reads with MiXCR. The sample records 250,000 or so distinct CDR3 sequences, over 3% being singletons. CDR1 SQVTM and CDR2 ANQGSEA come from the germline V gene. The CDR3 has 14 amino acids. Deletions cut 0 bases from V and 2 bases from J, with 8 bases between. This clonotype has more than one count but fewer than ten. The origin of this receptor is a man aged 18 to 29 who received the YFV17D yellow fever vaccine. J is TRBJ1-3 and V is TRBV29-1; TRBD1 is a possible D gene (5 bases). The sample in question was PBMCs, obtained 15 days after the yellow fever booster vaccination. Here the CDR3 reads CSVEEGPTGNTIYF. Written as DNA, the CDR3 is TGCAGCGTTGAAGAGGGACCCACTGGAAACACCATATATTTT.